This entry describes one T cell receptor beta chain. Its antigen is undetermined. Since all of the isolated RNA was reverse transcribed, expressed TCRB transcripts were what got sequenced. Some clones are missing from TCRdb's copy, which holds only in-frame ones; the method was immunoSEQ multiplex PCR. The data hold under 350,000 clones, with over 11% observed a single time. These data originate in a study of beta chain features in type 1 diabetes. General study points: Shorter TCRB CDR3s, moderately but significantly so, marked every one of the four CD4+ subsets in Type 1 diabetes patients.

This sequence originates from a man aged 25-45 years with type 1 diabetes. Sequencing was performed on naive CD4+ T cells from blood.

The CDR3 sequence: CASSEGLIHNEQFF. The CDR3 nucleotides read TGTGCCAGCAGTGAAGGACTCATTCACAATGAGCAGTTCTTC. The chain carries TRBV6-4 and TRBJ2-1; TRBD2 might be the D (5 bases). Trimming removed 3 bases at V and 5 bases at J, with 11 bases between. Germline assignment: CDR1 MRHNA and CDR2 SNTAGT. The CDR3 has 14 residues.